The present T cell receptor (beta chain) was sequenced within a study of blood T cell repertoires in COVID-19. In the study overall: Samples came from the United States, Italy and Spain, spanning acute and convalescent COVID-19. PBMCs, B-cell-depleted T cells, or T cells provided the cDNA or gDNA that made up the material.

This CDR3 is built from 15 residues. CDR1 is LGHNA and CDR2 is YSLEER in the germline V gene. V was cut by 0 bases and J by 4 bases, with 12 bases left in between. As originally analysed: It was from reference gene primer amplification that nucleated cell counts were estimated. TCRdb keeps only in-frame clones here, not all; method: immunoSEQ multiplex PCR. The DNA gave D and trimming, while V, J and clone size come from that table. The sample lists roughly 160,000 clones, 80% to 85% occurring once. The TCR comes from a man between 65 and 79 years old with active or convalescent COVID-19. V usage is TRBV4-3 and J usage is TRBJ1-2, with D tentatively TRBD1 (6 bases). Sequenced input: peripheral blood. The CDR3 region is CASSQDPTGSYGYTF. The CDR3 DNA follows: TGCGCCAGCAGCCAAGATCCGACAGGCAGCTATGGCTACACCTTC.